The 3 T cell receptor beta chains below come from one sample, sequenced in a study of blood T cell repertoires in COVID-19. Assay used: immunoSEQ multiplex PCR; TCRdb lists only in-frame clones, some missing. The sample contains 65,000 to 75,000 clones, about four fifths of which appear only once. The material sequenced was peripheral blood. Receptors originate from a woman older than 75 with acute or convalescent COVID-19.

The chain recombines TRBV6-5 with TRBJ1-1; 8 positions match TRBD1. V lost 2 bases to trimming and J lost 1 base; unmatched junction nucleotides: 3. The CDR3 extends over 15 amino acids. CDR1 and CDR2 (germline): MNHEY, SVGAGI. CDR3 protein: CASSYRGQANTEAFF. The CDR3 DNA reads TGTGCCAGCAGTTACAGGGGACAGGCGAACACTGAAGCTTTCTTT.

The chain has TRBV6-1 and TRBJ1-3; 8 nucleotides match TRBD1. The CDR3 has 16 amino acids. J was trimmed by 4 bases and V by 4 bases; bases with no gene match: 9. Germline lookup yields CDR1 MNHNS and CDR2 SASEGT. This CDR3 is CASSGRTTGDGNTIYF. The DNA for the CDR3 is TGTGCCAGCAGTGGCAGAACGACAGGGGACGGAAACACCATATATTTT.

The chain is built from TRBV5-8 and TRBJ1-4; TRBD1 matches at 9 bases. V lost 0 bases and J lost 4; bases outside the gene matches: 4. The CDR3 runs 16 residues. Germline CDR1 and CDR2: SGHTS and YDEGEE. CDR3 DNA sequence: TGTGCCAGCAGCTTGGATGACAGGGGGGTTAATGAAAAACTGTTTTTT. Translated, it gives CASSLDDRGVNEKLFF.